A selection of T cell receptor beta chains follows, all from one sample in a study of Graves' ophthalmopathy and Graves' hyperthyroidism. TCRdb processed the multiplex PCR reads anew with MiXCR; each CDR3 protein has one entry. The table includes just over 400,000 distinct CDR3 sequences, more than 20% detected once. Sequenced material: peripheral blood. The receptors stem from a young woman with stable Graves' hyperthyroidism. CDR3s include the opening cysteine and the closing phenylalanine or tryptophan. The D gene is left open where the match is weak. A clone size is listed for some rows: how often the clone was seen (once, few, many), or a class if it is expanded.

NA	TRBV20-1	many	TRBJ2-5	CSAPSPARRETQYF	TGCAGTGCCCCCTCCCCGGCTAGGAGAGAGACCCAGTACTTC
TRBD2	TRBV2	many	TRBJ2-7	CASSFRRTSGNYEQYF	TGTGCCAGCAGTTTCCGGCGGACTAGCGGGAACTACGAGCAGTACTTC
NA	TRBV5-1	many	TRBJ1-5	CASSLQGGSDQPQHF	TGCGCCAGCAGCTTGCAGGGAGGATCCGATCAGCCCCAGCATTTT
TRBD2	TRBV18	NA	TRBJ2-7	CASSPPGTSGSYEQYF	TGTGCCAGCTCACCCCCCGGGACTAGCGGCTCCTACGAGCAGTACTTC
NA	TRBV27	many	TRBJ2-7	CASSLNPAFYEQYF	TGTGCCAGCAGTTTAAATCCGGCCTTCTACGAGCAGTACTTC
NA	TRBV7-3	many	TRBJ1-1	CASSLQANTEAFF	TGTGCCAGCAGCCTACAGGCGAACACTGAAGCTTTCTTT
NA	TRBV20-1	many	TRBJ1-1	CSASAGWDTEAFF	TGCAGTGCTAGTGCCGGGTGGGACACTGAAGCTTTCTTT
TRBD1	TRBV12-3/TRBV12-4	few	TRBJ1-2	CASSLTGIHGYTF	TGTGCCAGCAGTTTGACAGGGATCCATGGCTACACCTTC
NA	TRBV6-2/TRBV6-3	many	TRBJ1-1	CASRRRDGNTEAFF	TGTGCCAGCAGACGCCGGGACGGGAACACTGAAGCTTTCTTT
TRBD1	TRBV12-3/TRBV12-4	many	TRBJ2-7	CASSLGQGSEQYF	TGTGCCAGCAGTTTAGGACAGGGAAGCGAGCAGTACTTC
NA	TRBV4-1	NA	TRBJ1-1	CASSQGWGPNTEAFF	TGCGCCAGCAGCCAAGGGTGGGGGCCGAACACTGAAGCTTTCTTT
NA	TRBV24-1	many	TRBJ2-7	CATSDGAAYEQYF	TGTGCCACCAGTGATGGTGCAGCCTACGAGCAGTACTTC
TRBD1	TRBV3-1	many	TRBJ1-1	CASSQAGGAGNTEAFF	TGTGCCAGCAGTCAGGCAGGGGGCGCGGGGAACACTGAAGCTTTCTTT
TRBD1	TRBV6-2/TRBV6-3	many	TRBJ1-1	CASSRSRGQTEAFF	TGTGCCAGCAGTCGGTCCAGGGGGCAGACTGAAGCTTTCTTT
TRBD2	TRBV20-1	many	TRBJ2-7	CSAAGTSPYEQYF	TGCAGTGCTGCCGGGACTAGCCCATACGAGCAGTACTTC
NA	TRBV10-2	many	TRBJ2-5	CASSEGGEETQYF	TGCGCCAGCAGTGAGGGTGGTGAAGAGACCCAGTACTTC
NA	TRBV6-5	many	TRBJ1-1	CASSYLQGNTEAFF	TGTGCCAGCAGTTACCTGCAGGGGAACACTGAAGCTTTCTTT
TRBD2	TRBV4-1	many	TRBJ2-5	CASSQAGLAPEETQYF	TGCGCCAGCAGCCAAGCCGGACTAGCGCCCGAAGAGACCCAGTACTTC
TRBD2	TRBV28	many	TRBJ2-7	CASSLRLAGVYEQYF	TGTGCCAGCAGTTTAAGACTAGCGGGAGTCTACGAGCAGTACTTC
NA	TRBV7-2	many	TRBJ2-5	CASSLRGGLQETQYF	TGTGCCAGCAGCTTGCGTGGGGGGCTCCAAGAGACCCAGTACTTC
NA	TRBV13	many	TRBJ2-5	CASSLGRGRETQYF	TGTGCCAGCAGCTTAGGAAGGGGACGGGAGACCCAGTACTTC
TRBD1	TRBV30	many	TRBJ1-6	CAWRLTGSWHNSPLHF	TGTGCCTGGAGACTGACAGGGTCGTGGCATAATTCACCCCTCCACTTT
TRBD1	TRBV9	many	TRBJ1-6	CASSPRGGTGWSPLHF	TGTGCCAGCAGCCCCCGAGGGGGGACAGGGTGGTCACCCCTCCACTTT
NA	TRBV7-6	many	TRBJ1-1	CASSLSGSGCTEAFF	TGTGCCAGCAGCTTGTCCGGGAGTGGATGCACTGAAGCTTTCTTT
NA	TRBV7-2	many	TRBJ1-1	CASSPRADRVSNTEAFF	TGTGCCAGCAGCCCCAGGGCCGATAGAGTATCGAACACTGAAGCTTTCTTT
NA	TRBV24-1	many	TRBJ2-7	CATSGDRDYEQYF	TGTGCCACCAGTGGAGACAGAGACTACGAGCAGTACTTC
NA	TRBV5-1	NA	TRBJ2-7	CASSLGGIKGPSSYEQYF	TGCGCCAGCAGCTTGGGCGGGATTAAGGGACCAAGCTCCTACGAGCAGTACTTC
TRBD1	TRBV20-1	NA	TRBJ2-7	CSASRDRFSREQYF	TGCAGTGCTAGCCGGGACAGGTTCTCTCGCGAGCAGTACTTC
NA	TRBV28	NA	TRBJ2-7	CASRSRPRLNYEQYF	TGTGCCAGCAGATCCCGCCCGCGCCTCAACTACGAGCAGTACTTC
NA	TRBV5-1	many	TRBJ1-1	CASSFLRAGEDTEAFF	TGCGCCAGCAGCTTCCTGAGGGCAGGGGAGGACACTGAAGCTTTCTTT
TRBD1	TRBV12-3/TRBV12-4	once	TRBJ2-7	CASSLETGVYEQYF	TGTGCCAGCAGTTTAGAAACAGGGGTCTACGAGCAGTACTTC
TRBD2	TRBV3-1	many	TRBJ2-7	CASSQEGLAEYEQYF	TGTGCCAGCAGCCAAGAGGGGCTAGCGGAATACGAGCAGTACTTC
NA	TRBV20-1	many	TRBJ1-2	CSATGGEGYTF	TGCAGTGCTACTGGGGGGGAAGGCTACACCTTC
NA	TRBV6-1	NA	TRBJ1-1	CATTETGNTEAFF	TGTGCCACCACAGAGACGGGGAACACTGAAGCTTTCTTT
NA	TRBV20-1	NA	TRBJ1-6	CSARDNRENSPLHF	TGCAGTGCTAGAGATAACAGGGAGAATTCACCCCTCCACTTT
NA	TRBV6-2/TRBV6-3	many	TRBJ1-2	CASSYEARGYTF	TGTGCCAGCAGTTACGAGGCGCGTGGCTACACCTTC
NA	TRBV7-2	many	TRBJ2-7	CASSLGAPYEQYF	TGTGCCAGCAGCTTAGGAGCCCCCTACGAGCAGTACTTC
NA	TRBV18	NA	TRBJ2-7	CASSPPRGQDSHRGYEQYF	TGTGCCAGCTCACCACCGCGGGGGCAGGACTCGCATCGTGGTTACGAGCAGTACTTC
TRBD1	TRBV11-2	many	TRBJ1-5	CASSSTPGGQVFNQPQHF	TGTGCCAGCAGCTCAACCCCGGGGGGACAGGTTTTCAATCAGCCCCAGCATTTT
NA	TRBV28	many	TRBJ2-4	CASRRTPGDIQYF	TGTGCCAGCAGACGGACCCCCGGGGACATTCAGTACTTC
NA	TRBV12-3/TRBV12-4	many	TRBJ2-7	CASSFGQISYEQYF	TGTGCCAGCAGTTTCGGACAGATTTCCTACGAGCAGTACTTC
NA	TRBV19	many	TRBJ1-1	CASSITVNTEAFF	TGTGCCAGTAGTATAACGGTGAACACTGAAGCTTTCTTT
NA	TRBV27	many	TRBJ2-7	CASNPAPGRTAEQYF	TGTGCCAGCAATCCGGCCCCCGGTCGAACTGCCGAGCAGTACTTC
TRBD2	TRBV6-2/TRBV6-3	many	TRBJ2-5	CASGGLAGVSETQYF	TGTGCCAGCGGTGGACTAGCGGGAGTTTCAGAGACCCAGTACTTC
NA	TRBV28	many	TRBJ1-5	CASSFRVGMGNQPQHF	TGTGCCAGCAGTTTTAGGGTAGGGATGGGCAATCAGCCCCAGCATTTT
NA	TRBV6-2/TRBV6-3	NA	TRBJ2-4	CASSWRDIDKNIQYF	TGTGCCAGCAGTTGGCGGGATATTGACAAAAACATTCAGTACTTC
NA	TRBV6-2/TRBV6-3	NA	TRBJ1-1	CASSYLSQTNTEAFF	TGTGCCAGCAGTTACCTTTCGCAGACGAACACTGAAGCTTTCTTT
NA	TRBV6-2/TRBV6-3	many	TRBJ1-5	CASRRHRENQPQHF	TGTGCCAGCAGAAGACACCGGGAAAATCAGCCCCAGCATTTT
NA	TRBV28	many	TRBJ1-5	CASSSRRGTPYNSNQPQHF	TGTGCCAGCAGTTCCCGGCGGGGGACACCATACAATAGCAATCAGCCCCAGCATTTT